This T cell receptor (beta chain) is from a study of CD8 T cells in ankylosing spondylitis. TCRdb fed the 5' RACE reads into MiXCR, producing one record per CDR3 protein. Of 290,000 or so distinct CDR3 sequences in the sample, roughly 20% were seen once. V dropped 2 bases and J dropped 10 bases, with 7 bases sitting between them. The CDR3 is 11 amino acids. CDR1 is SGDLS, CDR2 YYNGEE, per germline. The chain couples TRBV9 to TRBJ2-1; a possible D gene is TRBD1 (5 bases). The sample taken for sequencing was blood, either unsorted or a sorted T cell fraction (not recorded which). The receptor was isolated from a female donor with ankylosing spondylitis or in good health (not recorded which). CDR3 bases: TGTGCCAGCAGCGTCACAGGAGAGCAGTTCTTC. Translated, it gives CASSVTGEQFF.